The 22 T cell receptor beta chains given below trace back to one sample, sequenced in a study of blood T cell repertoires in COVID-19 (dated by TCRdb to the early 2020s). Preparation of the library involved the immunoSEQ multiplex PCR assay. The table was pulled from immuneACCESS by TCRdb, which kept in-frame rearrangements only. Such tables lose some clones; where checked, under half of the loss comes from unresolved V genes, and the rest has no known cause. For this sample there are under 100,000 clones; 85% to 90% appear just once. Of the sample, about 5% falls within the top ten clones. Material: peripheral blood. The receptors originated from a man aged 40-49 years with acute or convalescent COVID-19.

The chain carries TRBV5-6 and TRBJ1-2; D is perhaps TRBD1 (6 bases). The CDR3 spans 15 residues. In germline, CDR1 is SGHDT, CDR2 YYEEEE. With 0 bases removed from V and 4 bases from J, the gap between germline ends came to 13 bases. The CDR3 loop is CASSLDPQGSYGYTF. The CDR3 coding sequence is TGTGCCAGCAGCTTGGACCCACAGGGCAGCTATGGCTACACCTTC.

This sequence joins TRBV3-1 (or the pseudogene TRBV3-2) and TRBJ1-6; D remains unclear. Looked up from germline, CDR1 is LGHDT and CDR2 is YNNKEL (reference sequence). V shed 0 bases and J shed 0 bases, with 12 bases lying between them. The CDR3 contains 18 residues. CDR3 in DNA: TGTGCCAGCAGCCAAGATTCGTATGCTAGCTCCTATAATTCACCCCTCCACTTT. The encoded protein is CASSQDSYASSYNSPLHF.

The rearrangement links TRBV30 to TRBJ1-1; no definite D call. There are 13 residues in the CDR3. The germline V and J ends were trimmed by 3 bases and 4 bases, with 12 bases remaining between them. In germline, CDR1 is GTSNPN, CDR2 SVGIG (reference sequence). The CDR3 is CAWSKGRITEAFF. The CDR3 bases are TGTGCCTGGAGCAAAGGCAGGATCACTGAAGCTTTCTTT.

This rearrangement joins TRBV4-1 to TRBJ1-1; 8 nucleotides line up with TRBD1. The J segment lost 1 base and the V segment lost 0 bases, leaving 7 bases of the junction unmatched. CDR1 and CDR2 (germline): MGHRA, YSYEKL. This CDR3 contains 17 residues. The CDR3: CASSQDKRGTGNTEAFF. The CDR3, as DNA: TGCGCCAGCAGCCAAGATAAAAGGGGGACAGGGAACACTGAAGCTTTCTTT.

The table lists this clone with a count of one. The V gene is TRBV9, the J gene TRBJ2-5; D is perhaps TRBD2 (5 bases). Trimming removed 0 bases from V and 0 bases from J, with 33 bases in between. This CDR3 is 23 amino acids long. The germline V gene encodes CDR1 SGDLS and CDR2 YYNGEE. The CDR3 DNA follows: TGTGCCAGCAGCGTAGGTGGAGGTGCCGCATCCATTTCCGTACCAAAGTACCAAGAGACCCAGTACTTC. It yields the protein CASSVGGGAASISVPKYQETQYF.

The gene calls are TRBV5-5 and TRBJ1-2; TRBD1 agrees at 8 bases. Trimming took 2 bases from V and 6 from J; bases not matched to a gene: 6. The CDR3 spans 14 residues. Germline V gives CDR1 SGHKS, CDR2 YYEKEE (reference sequence). The CDR3, as DNA: TGTGCCAGCAGCTTACGGACAGGGCTCGATGGCTACACCTTC. Translation: CASSLRTGLDGYTF. Complete variable domain (other parts from reference TRBV5-5 and TRBJ1-2): DAGVTQSPTHLIKTRGQQVTLRCSPISGHKSVSWYQQVLGQGPQFIFQYYEKEERGRGNFPDRFSARQFPNYSSELNVNALLLGDSALYLCASSLRTGLDGYTFGSGTRLTVV.

V usage is TRBV7-9 and J usage is TRBJ1-3; D might be TRBD1 (5 bases). The V gene lost 4 bases and the J gene lost 1 base, with 11 bases spanning the gap. There are 15 residues in the CDR3. Germline values: CDR1 SEHNR, CDR2 FQNEAQ (reference sequence). The CDR3: CASSYAGISGNTIYF. CDR3 DNA: TGTGCCAGCAGCTACGCAGGGATTTCTGGAAACACCATATATTTT.

This chain connects TRBV27 to TRBJ1-1, with 7 bases that match TRBD1. V gave up 3 bases and J gave up 2 bases; unmatched junction bases: 3. Germline values: CDR1 MNHEY, CDR2 SMNVEV (reference sequence). The CDR3 contains 14 residues. The CDR3 sequence: CASSLGTVNTEAFF. DNA of the CDR3: TGTGCCAGCAGTTTGGGGACAGTAAACACTGAAGCTTTCTTT.

The rearrangement links TRBV30 to TRBJ2-3, with a weak D call TRBD2 (6 bases). The germline gives CDR1 GTSNPN, CDR2 SVGIG (reference sequence). CDR3 length: 18 residues. V shed 6 bases and J shed 0 bases, with 25 bases lying between them. The CDR3 protein is CACPMVVAGRASTDTQYF. The DNA for the CDR3 is TGTGCCTGCCCTATGGTAGTCGCGGGGCGAGCTAGCACAGATACGCAGTATTTT.

This clone was counted a few times. This CDR3 is CASSHTTSYGYTF. CDR3 DNA: TGTGCCAGCAGCCACACCACGAGCTATGGCTACACCTTC. The V call is TRBV4-2, the J call TRBJ1-2, with D unresolved. This CDR3 contains 13 residues. In germline, CDR1 is LGHNA, CDR2 YNFKEQ. Trimming left V 3 bases short and J 4 bases short, with 9 bases between.

The V gene is TRBV3-1 (or the pseudogene TRBV3-2), the J gene TRBJ1-2; TRBD1 is a possible D gene (5 bases). This CDR3 region has 12 residues. V shed 7 bases and J shed 7 bases, with 13 bases lying between them. The germline CDR1 and CDR2 sequences are LGHDT and YNNKEL (reference sequence). In DNA, the CDR3 is TGTGCCAGCAACCAGCGGGACGGTGGCTACACCTTC. Protein sequence: CASNQRDGGYTF.

This rearrangement joins TRBV30 to TRBJ2-7, with D possibly being TRBD2 (6 bases). The germline V and J ends were trimmed by 2 bases and 5 bases, with 19 bases remaining between them. There are 15 residues in the CDR3. Germline assignment: CDR1 GTSNPN and CDR2 SVGIG (reference sequence). The CDR3 bases are TGTGCCTGGAGTCCCCAACACGGGGGTTCCAACGAGCAGTACTTC. Protein sequence: CAWSPQHGGSNEQYF.

V gene TRBV7-6 combines with J gene TRBJ1-2; perhaps TRBD1 as D (5 bases). CDR1 and CDR2 (germline): SGHVS, FNYEAQ. Trimming left V 1 base short and J 2 bases short, with 8 bases between. The CDR3 extends over 14 amino acids. The CDR3 sequence is CASSLGRANYGYTF. CDR3 in DNA: TGTGCCAGCAGCTTAGGCAGGGCGAACTATGGCTACACCTTC.

The rearrangement uses TRBV4-1 and TRBJ2-2; 14 bases line up with TRBD2. Per the germline V gene, CDR1 is MGHRA and CDR2 is YSYEKL. The CDR3 loop spans 19 amino acids. V lost 3 bases and J lost 4; bases outside the gene matches: 10. CDR3: CASSHQTSGRVLGTGELFF. For the CDR3, the DNA is TGCGCCAGCAGCCACCAGACTAGCGGGAGGGTATTGGGCACCGGGGAGCTGTTTTTT.

The rearrangement links TRBV4-2 to TRBJ1-1; D unresolved. The V end lost 4 bases, the J end lost 0 bases, and 15 bases lay between the germline ends. Germline V CDR1 and CDR2: LGHNA, YNFKEQ. CDR3 length: 16 amino acids. CDR3 nucleotide sequence: TGTGCCAGCAGCCCCAAGCGGAGCCCCATGAACACTGAAGCTTTCTTT. Protein sequence: CASSPKRSPMNTEAFF.

The chain uses TRBV19 and TRBJ1-5; TRBD1 matches at 7 bases. The CDR3 spans 17 residues. Per germline, CDR1 LNHDA and CDR2 SQIVND (reference sequence). Unmatched junction bases numbered 12, after V lost 3 bases and J lost 4 bases. CDR3 residues: CASSMLQGPSKNQPQHF. In DNA, the CDR3 is TGTGCCAGTAGTATGCTACAGGGGCCGAGTAAAAATCAGCCCCAGCATTTT.

The genes are TRBV19 and TRBJ2-5, with a tentative D call TRBD2 (6 bases). This CDR3 is built from 15 residues. The V end lost 11 bases, the J end lost 5 bases, and 24 bases lay between the germline ends. The V gene's germline CDR1 is LNHDA and CDR2 SQIVND (reference sequence). The CDR3 loop is CALGVGPQAGETQYF. The CDR3 DNA sequence: TGTGCCTTAGGGGTCGGACCCCAGGCGGGGGAGACCCAGTACTTC.

CDR3 bases: TGTGCCACCAGTGAGGAGTACAATGAGCAGTTCTTC. Protein: CATSEEYNEQFF. J is TRBJ2-1 and V is TRBV24-1, with D unresolved. The V gene's germline CDR1 is KGHDR and CDR2 SFDVKD. Trimming left V 4 bases short and J 4 bases short, with 4 bases between. This CDR3 is 12 amino acids long.

The chain has TRBV7-8 and TRBJ1-5, with 10 nucleotides matching TRBD1. The CDR3 runs to 18 residues. Germline CDR1 reads SGHVS; CDR2 reads FQNEAQ. The V gene end was trimmed by 2 bases and the J gene end by 3 bases; junction bases not matched to a gene: 10. The CDR3 is CASSLSSAGQGYNQPQHF. The DNA of the CDR3 is TGTGCCAGCAGCTTATCATCCGCGGGACAGGGGTACAATCAGCCCCAGCATTTT.

This rearrangement joins TRBV7-8 to TRBJ1-3, with D possibly matching TRBD1 (6 bases). The CDR3 extends over 14 amino acids. The ends were cut back, 5 bases at V and 3 bases at J, with 11 bases in the middle. Germline CDR1 reads SGHVS; CDR2 reads FQNEAQ. The CDR3 is CASSTGGLGNTIYF. CDR3 nucleotide sequence: TGTGCCAGCAGCACCGGGGGGCTTGGAAACACCATATATTTT.

This sequence joins TRBV11-3 and TRBJ2-5, with a weak D call TRBD2 (6 bases). The CDR3 covers 15 residues. Trimming took 0 bases from V and 5 from J, leaving 13 bases between them. In germline, CDR1 is SGHNT, CDR2 YENEEA. The CDR3 reads CASSLDAGSGETQYF. DNA for the CDR3: TGTGCCAGCAGCTTAGACGCGGGAAGTGGGGAGACCCAGTACTTC.

Written as DNA, the CDR3 is TGTGCCAGCATTCTTACTAATGGAAACACCATATATTTT. Its translation: CASILTNGNTIYF. This chain connects TRBV6-5 to TRBJ1-3, with unresolved D. The ends were cut back, 7 bases at V and 3 bases at J, with 10 bases in the middle. Germline CDR1 reads MNHEY; CDR2 reads SVGAGI. This CDR3 spans 13 amino acids.